The text below deals with one T cell receptor beta chain. These data are taken from a study of regulatory T cells in long-lasting Graves disease. This CDR3 is built from 17 residues. Germline V gene sequence: CDR1 MGHDK, CDR2 SYGVNS. Trimming cost V 2 bases and J 5 bases; bases outside gene matches: 11. The time point: persistent/refractory GD, antithyroid drugs over 5 years with positive TRAb. Preparation of the TCR library used RNA extracted from PBMCs. HTBI primers from iRepertoire and Arm-PCR of CDR3 regions yielded the TCR beta libraries. Each CDR3 protein is one row after TCRdb ran MiXCR on the multiplex PCR reads. The sample holds 400,000 to 450,000 distinct CDR3 sequences, around 20% seen once.

The material was peripheral blood mononuclear cells (PBMCs), obtained when the disease was refractory, from a patient treated with antithyroid drugs. The V and J genes are TRBV25-1 and TRBJ2-5; 10 nucleotides line up with TRBD2. The receptor's source is a female donor with Graves disease. The CDR3 spells CASSEGSSGRYSETQYF. DNA of the CDR3: TGTGCCAGCAGTGAAGGGTCTAGCGGGAGATATTCGGAGACCCAGTACTTC.